This T cell receptor beta chain was profiled in a study of T cell responses to AZD1222 COVID-19 vaccine. Study at large: Recipients boosted at about 4 weeks or about 12 weeks are pooled.

There are 13 residues in the CDR3. The V gene end was trimmed by 4 bases and the J gene end by 10 bases; junction bases not matched to a gene: 10. Germline V lookup: CDR1 SGDLS, CDR2 YYNGEE. Whole-study results and caveats: There were mostly white British donors and more females than males, and clonal diversity was possibly underestimated. The study sampled repertoires only after the peak T cell response. Reports say nearly half of spike-specific TCRs go after unmutated variant regions.

Notes on this clone: What it binds is not known.

Method: immunoSEQ multiplex PCR; TCRdb's copy keeps in-frame clones and lacks some. The sample lists approximately 150,000 clones, approximately 90% occurring once. This chain links TRBV9 with TRBJ1-1, with 7 bases aligning to TRBD1. The TCR sequence derives from an adult in good health. The specimen was peripheral blood, collected on day 0 of AZD1222 vaccination. In DNA, the CDR3 is TGTGCCAGCAGCCCTCGACAGGGCCGGGGAGCTTTCTTT. It translates to CASSPRQGRGAFF.